The clone carrying this T cell receptor (beta chain) showed up just a few times. Deletions cut 1 base from V and 4 bases from J, with 17 bases between. In germline, CDR1 is SGHVS, CDR2 FQNEAQ. This CDR3 contains 17 residues. TCRdb keeps only in-frame clones here, not all; method: immunoSEQ multiplex PCR. The table includes fewer than 150,000 clones, about 89% detected once. This sample is part of a study of T cell responses to AZD1222 COVID-19 vaccine. The genes are TRBV7-8 and TRBJ1-5; no reliable D call. Material: peripheral blood, obtained 28 days after the second AZD1222 dose. The sequence was collected from an adult who received the AZD1222 COVID-19 vaccine. The CDR3 region is CASSLDRGISGNQPQHF. CDR3 coding DNA: TGTGCCAGCAGCTTAGACCGGGGTATCAGCGGTAATCAGCCCCAGCATTTT.